The 14 T cell receptor beta chains in this list originate from one sample, sequenced in a study of blood T cell repertoires in COVID-19. Measured with immunoSEQ multiplex PCR; TCRdb has only the in-frame clones, and not every one. The sample lists under 150,000 clones; 85% were seen once. The specimen sequenced was peripheral blood. All receptors come from a human donor in a cohort sampled during active COVID-19.

V is TRBV6-1 and J is TRBJ2-7; TRBD1 matches 9 bases. V trimming: 1 base; J trimming: 1 base; junction bases outside the gene matches: 5. Germline CDR1 is MNHNS and CDR2 is SASEGT. CDR3 length: 16 residues. This CDR3 is CASSEVGQGRSYEQYF. In nucleotides, the CDR3 is TGTGCCAGCAGTGAAGTGGGACAGGGTCGGTCCTACGAGCAGTACTTC.

This clone has just a few counts. The gene calls are TRBV18 and TRBJ2-2, with 8 bases identical to TRBD2. V lost 1 base to trimming and J lost 0 bases; unmatched junction nucleotides: 4. This CDR3 has 17 amino acids. Germline V CDR1 and CDR2: KGHSH, LQKENI. CDR3 bases: TGTGCCAGCTCACCACAGGTGACTAGCGCGAACACCGGGGAGCTGTTTTTT. It specifies CASSPQVTSANTGELFF.

This chain links TRBV5-1 with TRBJ2-7, with TRBD1 as a possible D gene (6 bases). The CDR3 spans 13 residues. V lost 7 bases and J lost 2, with 13 bases in between. Germline CDR1 is SGHRS and CDR2 is YFSETQ. In DNA form, the CDR3 reads TGCGCCAGCCGCCGTGGGGGCCCCTACGAGCAGTACTTC. It codes for CASRRGGPYEQYF.

This chain connects TRBV5-6 to TRBJ1-1; tentative D call: TRBD1 (6 bases). Germline CDR1 is SGHDT and CDR2 is YYEEEE. The CDR3 extends over 16 amino acids. V was pared by 4 bases and J by 1 base, with 17 bases between. This CDR3 is CASSRNPGHQNTEAFF. DNA of the CDR3: TGTGCCAGCAGCAGGAATCCGGGACACCAGAACACTGAAGCTTTCTTT.

This sequence joins TRBV12-3 or TRBV12-4 and TRBJ2-5; D is undetermined. The CDR3 totals 13 residues. With 6 bases removed from V and 1 base from J, the gap between germline ends came to 9 bases. CDR3 sequence (DNA): TGTGCCAGCAGCCGGATAGCCCAAGAGACCCAGTACTTC. The encoded protein is CASSRIAQETQYF.

The chain couples TRBV9 to TRBJ1-1; 9 positions match TRBD1. The junction had 9 bases not matched to a gene; V was cut back by 4 bases and J by 2 bases. The CDR3 has 16 amino acids. Germline CDR1 is SGDLS and CDR2 is YYNGEE. Written as DNA, the CDR3 is TGTGCCAGCAGCTCGTGGGACAGGGAGGGAAACACTGAAGCTTTCTTT. The encoded protein is CASSSWDREGNTEAFF.

The chain links TRBV7-9 to TRBJ1-2; D gene uncertain. Trimming took off 3 bases at V and 12 bases at J, with 14 bases between the two ends. Germline lookup yields CDR1 SEHNR and CDR2 FQNEAQ (reference sequence). The CDR3 is made up of 12 amino acids. CDR3 bases: TGTGCCAGCAGCTTGCCGGGGATGGTAAACACCTTC. Translated: CASSLPGMVNTF.

The chain links TRBV10-3 to TRBJ1-6; unclear D gene. The V gene's germline CDR1 is ENHRY and CDR2 SYGVKD. V was shortened by 5 bases and J by 3 bases, with 14 bases between the two germline ends. CDR3 length equals 16 residues. Written as DNA, the CDR3 is TGTGCCATCAGTAGATTCGGACGGGACTATAATTCACCCCTCCACTTT. It specifies CAISRFGRDYNSPLHF.

J is TRBJ2-3 and V is TRBV6-5; a possible D gene is TRBD2 (6 bases). The V end lost 2 bases, the J end lost 11 bases, and 8 bases lay between the germline ends. The germline CDR1 and CDR2 sequences are MNHEY and SVGAGI. The length of the CDR3 is 11 residues. CDR3: CASSYGRGQYF. The CDR3 region has the DNA TGTGCCAGCAGTTACGGGCGGGGGCAGTATTTT.

This clone was seen only once. This rearrangement joins TRBV7-2 to TRBJ1-2; D gene ambiguous. This CDR3 is built from 13 residues. Germline CDR1 reads SGHTA; CDR2 reads FQGNSA. V dropped 2 bases and J dropped 3 bases, with 7 bases sitting between them. The CDR3 is CASSLNRYYGYTF. CDR3 in DNA: TGTGCCAGCAGCTTAAACCGGTACTATGGCTACACCTTC.

The V call is TRBV6-5, the J call TRBJ2-5, with TRBD1 matching 10 bases. The V gene's germline CDR1 is MNHEY and CDR2 SVGAGI. J gave up 4 bases and V 4 bases, and 6 bases lay outside the gene matches. The length of the CDR3 is 15 residues. The CDR3 reads CASSFPGTGVETQYF. The CDR3 bases are TGTGCCAGCAGTTTTCCAGGGACAGGGGTAGAGACCCAGTACTTC.

V usage is TRBV5-1 and J usage is TRBJ2-1; 8 bases map to TRBD2. From germline, CDR1 is SGHRS and CDR2 YFSETQ. The CDR3 has 15 residues. J lost 7 bases, V lost 4 bases, and 10 bases had no gene match. This CDR3 is CASSPRGGQGNEQFF. In nucleotides, the CDR3 is TGCGCCAGCAGCCCCCGGGGGGGCCAAGGGAATGAGCAGTTCTTC. The variable domain in full, with the rest retrieved from reference TRBV5-1 and TRBJ2-1, is KAGVTQTPRYLIKTRGQQVTLSCSPISGHRSVSWYQQTPGQGLQFLFEYFSETQRNKGNFPGRFSGRQFSNSRSEMNVSTLELGDSALYLCASSPRGGQGNEQFFGPGTRLTVL.

This clone was seen a single time. The J gene is TRBJ1-4, the V gene TRBV29-1; no reliable D call. The V end was cut by 2 bases, the J end by 8 bases, with 15 bases between. This CDR3 comprises 14 residues. From germline, CDR1 is SQVTM and CDR2 ANQGSEA. The CDR3 loop reads CSVELAAGGEKLFF. CDR3 nucleotides: TGCAGCGTTGAATTGGCGGCAGGAGGGGAAAAACTGTTTTTT. The full variable domain, in which reference TRBV29-1 and TRBJ1-4 provide the parts outside the CDR3, is SAVISQKPSRDICQRGTSLTIQCQVDSQVTMMFWYRQQPGQSLTLIATANQGSEATYESGFVIDKFPISRPNLTFSTLTVSNMSPEDSSIYLCSVELAAGGEKLFFGSGTQLSVL.

The CDR3 spells CASSSPREVSSGNTIYF. DNA of the CDR3: TGTGCCAGCAGCAGCCCCAGGGAAGTGTCCTCTGGAAACACCATATATTTT. The rearrangement uses TRBV21-1 and TRBJ1-3; the tabulated D call, TRBD1, remains unverified against the DNA. TRBV21-1 is described as a pseudogene. The CDR3 length is 17 residues.